Following are 21 T cell receptor beta chains from one sample sequenced in a study of blood T cells in healthy people across ages. Primed by a sample-barcoded 5' primer and a J-beta primer mix, a second PCR proceeded for 7 to 11 cycles. MiXCR, applied by TCRdb to the 5' RACE reads, yields one record per CDR3 protein. Among over 550,000 distinct CDR3 sequences, 25% to 30% were seen once, and the ten largest hold about 15%. The sample was blood. The receptors shown here come from a woman of 80 years or more in good health.

This clonotype was seen many times. The chain uses TRBV12-3 or TRBV12-4 and TRBJ2-3; no reliable D call. The CDR3 is 11 residues long. Trimming removed 8 bases at V and 6 bases at J, with 9 bases between. In nucleotides, the CDR3 is TGTGCCAGCGCCGCCAGGGATACGCAGTATTTT. This translates into CASAARDTQYF.

The chain has TRBV5-1 and TRBJ2-7; D may correspond to TRBD1 or TRBD2 (5 bases each). Trimming cost V 5 bases and J 10 bases, with 25 bases left between them. This CDR3 has 15 amino acids. In germline, CDR1 is SGHRS, CDR2 YFSETQ. CDR3 sequence: CASRGHGTSQEIQYF. CDR3 nucleotide sequence: TGCGCCAGCAGGGGGCACGGGACGAGCCAAGAGATCCAGTACTTC.

This clonotype was observed many times. This chain connects TRBV28 to TRBJ2-6; 8 nucleotides line up with TRBD1. The CDR3 runs to 19 residues. After removal of 6 bases from V and 0 bases from J, the junction contained 13 bases not matched to a gene. Germline V gene data show CDR1 as MDHEN and CDR2 as SYDVKM. This chain's CDR3 is CASSPLTGTGNSGANVLTF. Written as DNA, the CDR3 is TGTGCCAGCAGCCCATTAACCGGGACAGGCAACTCTGGGGCCAACGTCCTGACTTTC.

This clonotype was observed a handful of times. This chain connects TRBV7-2 to TRBJ2-5; 8 nucleotides agree with TRBD2. Germline V lookup: CDR1 SGHTA, CDR2 FQGNSA. Trimming took 1 base from V and 1 from J; bases not matched to a gene: 5. This CDR3 is built from 16 residues. The CDR3 here is CASSLVGGTSQETQYF. The CDR3 region has the DNA TGTGCCAGCAGCTTAGTAGGGGGGACTAGCCAAGAGACCCAGTACTTC.

This sequence joins TRBV12-3 or TRBV12-4 and TRBJ1-2; tentatively, D is TRBD1 (5 bases). The V and J ends lost 1 base and 8 bases respectively, with 11 bases between them. The CDR3 extends over 13 amino acids. As DNA, the CDR3 is TGTGCCAGCAGTTTAGTGGGAAGGGGAGGCTACACCTTC. It translates to CASSLVGRGGYTF.

This clonotype was seen at least ten times. J is TRBJ2-5 and V is TRBV20-1; 10 nucleotides agree with TRBD2. Germline CDR1 is DFQATT and CDR2 is SNEGSKA (reference sequence). The CDR3 covers 18 residues. V trimming: 6 bases; J trimming: 5 bases; junction bases outside the gene matches: 21. CDR3 coding DNA: TGCAGTGCCAGTCCCTTCTTTGGGCTAGCGGGGGATGAGGAGACCCAGTACTTC. Protein: CSASPFFGLAGDEETQYF.

The chain has TRBV20-1 and TRBJ2-3; D remains ambiguous. Looked up from germline, CDR1 is DFQATT and CDR2 is SNEGSKA (reference sequence). The CDR3 is 16 residues long. V shed 3 bases and J shed 2 bases, with 18 bases lying between them. The CDR3, as DNA: TGCAGTGCTAGTCTATTTTTGCGGAAGGCCACAGATACGCAGTATTTT. Its translation: CSASLFLRKATDTQYF.

This clonotype came up many times. The chain combines TRBV12-3 or TRBV12-4 with TRBJ2-4, with 11 positions matching TRBD1. The CDR3 contains 15 residues. Losses at the gene ends were 4 bases for V and 15 bases for J; bases not matched to a gene: 14. CDR3 in amino acids: CASSWTGGAGWVRYF. DNA of the CDR3: TGTGCCAGCAGTTGGACAGGGGGCGCGGGTTGGGTGCGGTACTTC.

Ten or more counts support this clonotype. This chain uses TRBV5-1 with TRBJ1-2, with D possibly matching TRBD1 (6 bases). Germline assignment: CDR1 SGHRS and CDR2 YFSETQ. The V end lost 1 base, the J end lost 3 bases, and 13 bases lay between the germline ends. The CDR3 contains 15 residues. The CDR3, as DNA: TGCGCCAGCAGCTTGTTTCGGGGGCTGGACTATGGCTACACCTTC. As protein: CASSLFRGLDYGYTF.

This sequence joins TRBV27 and TRBJ2-1; 8 bases agree with TRBD1. In germline, CDR1 is MNHEY, CDR2 SMNVEV (reference sequence). Trimming cost V 5 bases and J 6 bases; bases outside gene matches: 6. This CDR3 spans 14 amino acids. As DNA, the CDR3 is TGTGCCAGCAGTCCCCGGACAGGGTCCAATGAGCAGTTCTTC. Translation gives CASSPRTGSNEQFF.

About this clonotype itself: Relative to the germline gene, one junction end is altered; a read error may explain this. The chain employs TRBV15 and TRBJ2-7; D is possibly TRBD2 (5 bases). Germline lookup yields CDR1 LNHNV and CDR2 YYDKDF (reference sequence). The CDR3 spans 16 residues. The CDR3 is CVTSRGPMQPGNEQYF. The CDR3 DNA follows: TGTGTCACCAGCAGAGGACCTATGCAACCCGGGAATGAGCAGTACTTC.

This clonotype showed up just a few times. One base away lies a much larger clone, so this may be a sequencing read error. V is TRBV5-1 and J is TRBJ2-5; D possibly corresponds to TRBD2 (7 bases). CDR1 and CDR2 (germline): SGHRS, YFSETQ. The CDR3 covers 18 residues. CDR3 in DNA: TGCGCCAGCAGCTTTTATCGCGTTGGCGGGGGCTCACAAGAGGCCCAGTACTTC. Translated: CASSFYRVGGGSQEAQYF.

This clonotype was observed at least ten times. The chain combines TRBV5-1 with TRBJ2-1; 8 positions agree with TRBD2. Germline V gene sequence: CDR1 SGHRS, CDR2 YFSETQ. With V trimmed by 4 bases and J by 8 bases, 11 bases remained unmatched. The CDR3 consists of 15 residues. For the CDR3, the DNA is TGCGCCAGCAGCCTGGATGGGACTAGGGTTGATGAGCAGTTCTTC. Its translation is CASSLDGTRVDEQFF. Based on the CDR3 plus reference TRBV5-1 and TRBJ2-1, the full variable domain is KAGVTQTPRYLIKTRGQQVTLSCSPISGHRSVSWYQQTPGQGLQFLFEYFSETQRNKGNFPGRFSGRQFSNSRSEMNVSTLELGDSALYLCASSLDGTRVDEQFFGPGTRLTVL.

This clonotype turned up a few times. The genes are TRBV7-2 and TRBJ1-2; weak D call: TRBD1 (6 bases). V dropped 2 bases and J dropped 7 bases, with 14 bases sitting between them. The CDR3 loop spans 14 amino acids. Looked up from germline, CDR1 is SGHTA and CDR2 is FQGNSA. The DNA for the CDR3 is TGTGCCAGCAGCTTATTTTCAGAGGGGGTTGGCTACACCTTC. Protein sequence: CASSLFSEGVGYTF.

This clonotype was seen many times. The chain recombines TRBV20-1 with TRBJ2-1; D gene ambiguous. The CDR3 is 12 residues long. Germline loops: CDR1 DFQATT, CDR2 SNEGSKA (reference sequence). With 5 bases removed from V and 7 bases from J, the gap between germline ends came to 12 bases. The CDR3 DNA is TGCAGTGCTGCGGACCCCAAAAATGAGCAGTTCTTC. Its protein is CSAADPKNEQFF.

This chain links TRBV20-1 with TRBJ2-7; 8 nucleotides agree with TRBD1. The junction had 7 bases not matched to a gene; V was cut back by 2 bases and J by 4 bases. Germline CDR1 and CDR2: DFQATT and SNEGSKA (reference sequence). The CDR3 contains 14 residues. In DNA form, the CDR3 reads TGCAGTGCTAGAACCGGGACAGGCCTTTACGAGCAGTACTTC. Translated, it gives CSARTGTGLYEQYF.

This clonotype was recorded many times. The chain couples TRBV12-3 or TRBV12-4 to TRBJ2-7; D may be TRBD1 or TRBD2 (6 bases each). There are 16 residues in the CDR3. Trimming shortened V by 2 bases and J by 1 base, and 15 bases separated the two germline ends. The CDR3 coding sequence is TGTGCCAGCAGTTTATGGGGGGCGATTGGGTCCTACGAGCAGTACTTC. The encoded protein is CASSLWGAIGSYEQYF.

This clonotype was recorded at least ten times. The genes are TRBV9 and TRBJ2-7; no reliable D call. The V end was cut by 0 bases, the J end by 0 bases, with 16 bases between. The CDR3 has 17 residues. In germline, CDR1 is SGDLS, CDR2 YYNGEE. The CDR3 loop reads CASSVGVSEFSSYEQYF. CDR3 sequence (DNA): TGTGCCAGCAGCGTAGGGGTTTCAGAGTTCTCCTCCTACGAGCAGTACTTC.

The CDR3 loop is CASRWRTAASYEQYF. DNA of the CDR3: TGTGCCAGCAGGTGGAGGACCGCGGCGTCCTACGAGCAGTACTTC. This chain links TRBV2 with TRBJ2-7; tentative D call: TRBD2 (5 bases). Germline CDR1 is SNHLY and CDR2 is FYNNEI. V dropped 6 bases and J dropped 1 base, with 16 bases sitting between them. This CDR3 is built from 15 residues.

The CDR3 here is CSAWVRTEAFF. The CDR3, as DNA: TGCAGTGCTTGGGTGAGGACTGAAGCTTTCTTT. The genes are TRBV20-1 and TRBJ1-1; D remains unclear. The CDR3 covers 11 residues. Germline CDR1 reads DFQATT; CDR2 reads SNEGSKA (reference sequence). V was clipped by 5 bases and J by 5 bases, with 9 bases between them.

This clonotype has ten or more counts. The V and J genes are TRBV20-1 and TRBJ1-2, with 12 bases that match TRBD1. V gave up 1 base and J gave up 7 bases; unmatched junction bases: 10. Germline CDR1 is DFQATT and CDR2 is SNEGSKA (reference sequence). The CDR3 extends over 16 amino acids. CDR3 loop: CSARAVNGTGGSGYTF. The CDR3 region has the DNA TGCAGTGCTAGAGCAGTTAACGGGACAGGGGGCTCTGGCTACACCTTC.